The rows below give T cell receptor beta chains drawn from one sample of a study of T-cell reconstitution after alpha-beta-depleted transplantation in children. TCRdb fed the PCR reads into MiXCR, producing one record per CDR3 protein. Of some 78,000 distinct CDR3 sequences listed, 13% to 15% are singletons. Sequencing used PBMCs, mostly from graft donor cells, obtained 180 days after TCRalphabeta/CD19-depleted stem cell transplant. The receptors originated from a male patient aged 2 to 9 who had a stem cell transplant for acute lymphoblastic leukemia, so the T cells may come from the graft donor. Each CDR3 is given with its conserved first and last residue. A D gene is named only where the DNA matches it firmly. The size entry is marked missing in some rows and otherwise reads once, few, many or a size class.

V,D,J,size,DNA,CDR3
TRBV5-1,NA,TRBJ1-5,NA,TGCGCCAGCAGCGCGGAAGTCGGCAATCAGCCCCAGCATTTT,CASSAEVGNQPQHF
TRBV7-8,NA,TRBJ1-1,NA,TGTGCCAGCCTTATTGACAGGTTCTTGAACACTGAAGCTTTCTTT,CASLIDRFLNTEAFF
TRBV9,TRBD2,TRBJ2-3,many,TGTGCCAGCGGTGGGACTAGCGCAGCTAGCACAGATACGCAGTATTTT,CASGGTSAASTDTQYF
TRBV4-2,NA,TRBJ2-1,NA,TGTGCCAGCAGCCCTGGGGGGCCCTACAATGAGCAGTTCTTC,CASSPGGPYNEQFF
TRBV30,NA,TRBJ2-3,NA,TGTGCCTGGAGTACCTTGTATACGCAGTATTTT,CAWSTLYTQYF
TRBV20-1,NA,TRBJ1-5,NA,TGCAGTGCTGGGCGTCCGAGCACCTCATTTAGCAATCAGCCCCAGCATTTT,CSAGRPSTSFSNQPQHF
TRBV20-1,TRBD1,TRBJ1-6,few,TGCAGTGCTAGCGACAGGGGATATAATTCACCCCTCCACTTT,CSASDRGYNSPLHF
TRBV11-2,TRBD2,TRBJ2-2,NA,TGTGCCAGCAGCTTGGTGTCTAGCGGGGGGGCCGGGGAGCTGTTTTTT,CASSLVSSGGAGELFF
TRBV20-1,NA,TRBJ2-7,NA,TGCAGTGCTTCGGGACTTGTCTCGTACGAGCAGTACTTC,CSASGLVSYEQYF
TRBV13,TRBD2,TRBJ2-7,NA,TGTGCCAGCAGCTTCTTACTGACTAGCGGGAGTTTGGAGCAGTACTTC,CASSFLLTSGSLEQYF
TRBV7-2,NA,TRBJ1-3,few,TGTGCCAGCAGCTTCCAGGGGCGGGTCTCTGGAAACACCATATATTTT,CASSFQGRVSGNTIYF
TRBV2,TRBD2,TRBJ2-1,NA,TGTACCTTCCTAGAAGTAGCGGGGGCCCGGCCGGGCTACAATGAGCAGTTCTTC,CTFLEVAGARPGYNEQFF
TRBV7-8,NA,TRBJ1-3,many,TGTGCCAGCAGCTTAGGGGCAGGGGATGGAAACACCATATATTTT,CASSLGAGDGNTIYF